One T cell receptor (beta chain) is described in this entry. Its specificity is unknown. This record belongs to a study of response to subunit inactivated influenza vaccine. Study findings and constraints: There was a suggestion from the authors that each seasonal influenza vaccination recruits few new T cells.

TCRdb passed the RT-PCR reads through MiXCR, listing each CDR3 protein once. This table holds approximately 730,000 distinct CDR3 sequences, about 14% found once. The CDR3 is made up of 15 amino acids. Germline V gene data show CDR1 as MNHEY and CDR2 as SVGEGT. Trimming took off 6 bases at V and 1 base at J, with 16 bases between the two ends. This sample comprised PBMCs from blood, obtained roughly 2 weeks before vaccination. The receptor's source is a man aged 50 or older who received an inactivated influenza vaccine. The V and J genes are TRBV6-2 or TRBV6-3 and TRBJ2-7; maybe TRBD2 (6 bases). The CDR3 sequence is CASSVEGASSYEQYF. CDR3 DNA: TGTGCCAGCAGCGTGGAGGGCGCCTCTTCCTACGAGCAGTACTTC.